The rows below give T cell receptor beta chains drawn from one sample of a study of T cell changes during pregnancy in multiple sclerosis. Measured with immunoSEQ multiplex PCR; TCRdb has only the in-frame clones, and not every one. The data contain 90,000 to 120,000 clones, about 90% of them singletons. Material: peripheral blood, obtained in the third trimester of pregnancy. These receptors were obtained from a female donor in good health, enrolled as a control in a pregnancy study. Each CDR3 is given with its conserved first and last residue.

j_call v_call cdr3_aa
TRBJ2-2 TRBV4-2 CASSTGLSSVGELFF
TRBJ1-2 TRBV5-6 CASSWGQSLYGYTF
TRBJ2-3 TRBV18 CASSPPGATTDTQYF
TRBJ1-5 TRBV25-1 CASRGQGTGQPQHF
TRBJ2-2 TRBV11-3 CASSFRTLFTGELFF
TRBJ1-2 TRBV5-1 CASSLVTQGRDYGYTF
TRBJ2-7 TRBV19 CASSIDRVYEQYF
TRBJ1-2 TRBV6-1 CASLGRDTANYGYTF
TRBJ1-3 TRBV9 CASSVAPTQLSGNTIYF
TRBJ1-1 TRBV4-1 CASSQGHLNTEAFF
TRBJ2-7 TRBV7-2 CASSFGSRENYEQYF
TRBJ2-4 TRBV12-2 CASRLDKTGAKNIQYF
TRBJ2-6 TRBV5-8 CASSLNGISGANVLTF
TRBJ1-2 TRBV6-5 CASSGTGNYGYTF
TRBJ2-6 TRBV6-4 CASSDGSGSGANVLTF
TRBJ1-2 TRBV5-4 CASSNSRTGGNYGYTF
TRBJ1-1 TRBV29-1 CSVAQSQGGTEAFF
TRBJ2-2 TRBV5-6 CASSLEITGNTGELFF
TRBJ2-2 TRBV27 CASTTPGGELFF
TRBJ1-5 TRBV21-1 CASSKKEDQPQHF
TRBJ2-1 TRBV7-7 CASGRSREGEQFF
TRBJ1-1 TRBV6-5 CASSRVGANTEAFF
TRBJ2-7 TRBV19 CASTPPGQGYEQYF
TRBJ2-2 TRBV6-1 CASSEIKINTGELFF
TRBJ1-4 TRBV6-6 CASSYRGGEKLFF
TRBJ2-3 TRBV27 CASSPGTDTQYF
TRBJ2-7 TRBV7-2 CASSFFRGPLEQYF
TRBJ2-3 TRBV5-1 CASSVGTDGQTDTQYF
TRBJ1-5 TRBV4-3 CASSQDRGQPQHF
TRBJ1-2 TRBV12-5 CASGGLAEARDGYTF
TRBJ1-4 TRBV30 CACHRDRPRKLFF
TRBJ2-1 TRBV27 CASSFTGDRVRNEQFF
TRBJ2-7 TRBV5-1 CASSLDGQAYEQYF
TRBJ1-1 TRBV5-4 CASSLNGWNTEAFF
TRBJ1-2 TRBV19 CASSIGPGQSNYGYTF
TRBJ2-1 TRBV4-3 CASSQDYAGRNNEQFF
TRBJ2-7 TRBV27 CASSPSGYEQYF
TRBJ1-1 TRBV1 CTSSLYSGTEAFF
TRBJ2-1 TRBV11-2 CASRIIGVHSYNEQFF
TRBJ1-2 TRBV2 CASRRAGQKTYGYTF
TRBJ2-7 TRBV9 CASSVEGRGSHEQYF
TRBJ1-1 TRBV18 CASSPGTVSTEAFF
TRBJ1-1 TRBV25-1 CASSRWPDRGQTEAFF
TRBJ1-1 TRBV7-2 CASSLVFMNTEAFF
TRBJ1-1 TRBV19 CASHSRVGNTEAFF